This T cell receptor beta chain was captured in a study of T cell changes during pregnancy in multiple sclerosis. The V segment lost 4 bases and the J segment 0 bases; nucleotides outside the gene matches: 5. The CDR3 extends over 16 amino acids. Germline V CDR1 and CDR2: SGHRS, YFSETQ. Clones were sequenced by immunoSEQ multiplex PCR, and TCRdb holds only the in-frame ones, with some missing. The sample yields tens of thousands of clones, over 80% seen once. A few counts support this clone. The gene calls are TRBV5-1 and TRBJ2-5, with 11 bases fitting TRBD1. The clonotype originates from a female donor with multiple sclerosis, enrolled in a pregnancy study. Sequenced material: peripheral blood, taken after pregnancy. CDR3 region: CASSGGTGGYQETQYF. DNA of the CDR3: TGCGCCAGCAGCGGGGGGACAGGGGGGTACCAAGAGACCCAGTACTTC.